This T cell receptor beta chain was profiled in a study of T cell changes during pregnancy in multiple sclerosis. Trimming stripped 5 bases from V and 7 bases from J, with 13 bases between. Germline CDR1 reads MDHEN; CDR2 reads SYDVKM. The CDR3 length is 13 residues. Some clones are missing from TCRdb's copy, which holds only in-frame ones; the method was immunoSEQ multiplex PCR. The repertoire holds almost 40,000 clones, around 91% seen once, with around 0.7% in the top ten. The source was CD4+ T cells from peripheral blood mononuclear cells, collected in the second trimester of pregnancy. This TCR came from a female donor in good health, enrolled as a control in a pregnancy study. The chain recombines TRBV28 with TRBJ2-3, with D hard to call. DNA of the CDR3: TGTGCCAGCAGTCCTGACGTGACTTATACGCAGTATTTT. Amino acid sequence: CASSPDVTYTQYF.